This TCR beta chain was documented in a study of blood T cells in healthy people across ages. Study findings and constraints: Higher naive T cell percentage went strongly together with higher TCR beta diversity. Older age went with lower TCR beta diversity per million T cells, in a roughly linear way.

Every participating donor contributed roughly 10 milliliters of peripheral blood through a draw. Isolation recovered at least 6.5 million PBMCs from every sample. CDR3 length equals 17 residues. Germline lookup yields CDR1 SGHKS and CDR2 YYEKEE (reference sequence). This clonotype appeared a single time. What it recognizes is unknown. A J-beta primer mix and a sample-barcoded 5' primer were used in a second PCR of roughly 7 to 12 cycles. MiXCR, run by TCRdb on the 5' RACE reads, gives a single entry per CDR3 protein. The data show approximately 600,000 distinct CDR3 sequences, 58% seen once. This sequence originates from a man in his sixties in good health. Sequencing input: blood. The rearrangement links TRBV5-5 to TRBJ2-7; a weak D match, TRBD1 (7 bases). The DNA matches TRBJ2-4 better at its end, which makes the J call doubtful. The CDR3 sequence: CASSFRGGAGSKNIQYF. The CDR3 coding sequence is TGTGCCAGCAGCTTCCGAGGGGGCGCGGGGTCCAAAAACATTCAGTACTTC.